This TCR beta chain was identified during a study of T cells after yellow fever vaccination. Study background: Fractions with few cells were prepared using SMART-Seq v4 Ultra Low Input.

Germline-derived CDR1 and CDR2 are SGHRS and YFSETQ. CDR3 length: 17 residues. V gave up 3 bases and J gave up 4 bases; unmatched junction bases: 11. TCRdb re-derived calls from the 5' RACE reads in MiXCR, one entry per CDR3 protein. The profile shows nearly 300,000 distinct CDR3 sequences, approximately 8% of them singletons. The receptor's source is a man younger than 30 who received the YFV17D yellow fever vaccine. J is TRBJ2-3 and V is TRBV5-1; TRBD2 aligns across 10 bases. The sample consisted of CD4+ T cells sorted from PBMCs, taken 5 days after the yellow fever booster vaccination. In DNA, the CDR3 is TGCGCCAGCAGCTACGTTCGGAGCGGGGGGGCCGCAGATACGCAGTATTTT. It translates to CASSYVRSGGAADTQYF.